Presented here are 23 T cell receptor beta chains from one specimen sequenced in a study of patients and donors after allogeneic stem cell transplantation. In TCRdb, the RT-PCR reads were re-called with MiXCR into one record per CDR3 protein. The sample carries 410,000 or so distinct CDR3 sequences, 16% recorded once. The sample consisted of blood, either unsorted or a sorted T cell fraction (not recorded which). The source of these receptors is a human donor who was either an allogeneic HSCT recipient or a stem cell or donor lymphocyte infusion donor (not recorded which). It is not recorded whose cells these are; they may come from a transplant donor.

The V gene is TRBV7-9, the J gene TRBJ1-1; TRBD1 agrees at 8 bases. This CDR3 spans 15 amino acids. Germline V gives CDR1 SEHNR, CDR2 FQNEAQ (reference sequence). V lost 3 bases and J lost 5; bases outside the gene matches: 8. CDR3 nucleotide sequence: TGTGCCAGCAGCTTGCAGGGACAGGTGGGGACTGAAGCTTTCTTT. Its translation is CASSLQGQVGTEAFF.

In its sample, this clonotype was seen a few times. The chain combines TRBV6-2 or TRBV6-3 with TRBJ2-3; D remains ambiguous. The CDR3 runs 13 residues. CDR1 is MNHEY and CDR2 is SVGEGT in the germline V gene. The germline V and J ends were trimmed by 5 bases and 1 base, with 7 bases remaining between them. Here the CDR3 DNA reads TGTGCCAGCAGTCTCTGGGGCACAGATACGCAGTATTTT. Protein product: CASSLWGTDTQYF.

This clonotype was observed a few times. This chain links TRBV29-1 with TRBJ1-5; D might be TRBD1 (5 bases). Germline V gene sequence: CDR1 SQVTM, CDR2 ANQGSEA. The CDR3 consists of 13 residues. V was cut by 7 bases and J by 11 bases, with 21 bases left in between. The CDR3 sequence is CSAQGVSGGTQHF. The CDR3 DNA follows: TGCAGCGCCCAGGGAGTGTCGGGGGGGACCCAGCATTTT.

This clonotype was counted at least ten times. The chain links TRBV12-3 or TRBV12-4 to TRBJ1-2; 7 nucleotides match TRBD1. V was clipped by 6 bases and J by 5 bases; unmatched bases: 6. This CDR3 comprises 13 residues. CDR3 loop: CASSPGQTYGYTF. The CDR3 bases are TGTGCCAGCAGCCCGGGACAGACTTATGGCTACACCTTC.

There are a few counts of this clonotype. The genes are TRBV19 and TRBJ1-1, with 8 positions matching TRBD1. Germline V gene lookup returns CDR1 LNHDA and CDR2 SQIVND (reference sequence). Unmatched junction bases numbered 12, after V lost 4 bases and J lost 5 bases. This CDR3 contains 16 residues. CDR3 sequence reads: CASSSRTGRARTEAFF. CDR3 sequence (DNA): TGTGCCAGTAGTAGCCGGACAGGGCGGGCTCGGACTGAAGCTTTCTTT.

The V and J genes are TRBV7-3 and TRBJ2-1; D remains ambiguous. The V end was cut by 5 bases, the J end by 7 bases, with 9 bases between. Germline V gene lookup returns CDR1 SGHTA and CDR2 FQGTGA. There are 12 residues in the CDR3. CDR3 DNA sequence: TGTGCCAGCAGCAACACAGCGAATGAGCAGTTCTTC. This encodes CASSNTANEQFF.

This chain connects TRBV30 to TRBJ2-2; D is possibly TRBD1 or TRBD2 (6 bases each). The length of the CDR3 is 15 residues. V was trimmed by 5 bases and J by 4 bases, leaving 17 bases between them. Germline V gives CDR1 GTSNPN, CDR2 SVGIG (reference sequence). Written as DNA, the CDR3 is TGTGCCTGGTGCTCGGGGGTCAGGGGCACCGGGGAGCTGTTTTTT. Protein: CAWCSGVRGTGELFF.

This clonotype was seen a few times. J is TRBJ2-7 and V is TRBV12-3 or TRBV12-4; D is undetermined. CDR3 size: 11 residues. V lost 4 bases, J lost 6 bases, and 7 bases lay in between. CDR3 loop: CASSSVFEQYF. The DNA of the CDR3 is TGTGCCAGCAGTTCGGTTTTCGAGCAGTACTTC.

This clonotype has a handful of counts. The chain links TRBV11-3 to TRBJ2-7; the match to TRBD2 covers 12 bases. The CDR3 contains 16 residues. Germline CDR1 reads SGHNT; CDR2 reads YENEEA. Trimming at V came to 4 bases and at J to 7 bases, leaving 11 bases not matched to a gene. The CDR3: CASSSMRTSGTGEQYF. The CDR3 DNA sequence: TGTGCCAGCAGCTCAATGCGGACTAGCGGGACCGGAGAGCAGTACTTC.

The chain has TRBV24-1 and TRBJ2-1; TRBD2 matches 8 bases. The CDR3 is 18 residues long. Trimming removed 6 bases from V and 0 bases from J; junction bases left unmatched: 12. Looked up from germline, CDR1 is KGHDR and CDR2 is SFDVKD. The chain's CDR3 is CATSIDYGGRPSYNEQFF. For the CDR3, the DNA is TGTGCCACCAGTATCGACTATGGCGGGAGGCCCTCCTACAATGAGCAGTTCTTC.

This rearrangement joins TRBV30 to TRBJ2-1, with a weak D call TRBD2 (7 bases). Germline-derived CDR1 and CDR2 are GTSNPN and SVGIG (reference sequence). The CDR3 contains 14 residues. Trimming shortened V by 5 bases and J by 9 bases, and 20 bases separated the two germline ends. This chain's CDR3 is CAWSRGLRGGEQFF. CDR3 bases: TGTGCCTGGTCCCGGGGGCTAAGGGGGGGTGAGCAGTTCTTC. The whole variable domain, filled in from reference TRBV30 and TRBJ2-1, reads SQTIHQWPATLVQPVGSPLSLECTVEGTSNPNLYWYRQAAGRGLQLLFYSVGIGQISSEVPQNLSASRPQDRQFILSSKKLLLSDSGFYLCAWSRGLRGGEQFFGPGTRLTVL.

There are a few counts of this clonotype. The rearrangement links TRBV2 to TRBJ1-3; D is unresolved. Germline values: CDR1 SNHLY, CDR2 FYNNEI. The V end was cut by 1 base, the J end by 0 bases, with 7 bases between. The CDR3 runs to 15 residues. The CDR3 DNA sequence: TGTGCCAGCAGTGAAGAAGGAAGCTCTGGAAACACCATATATTTT. Translating gives CASSEEGSSGNTIYF.

V usage is TRBV29-1 and J usage is TRBJ1-1; D gene unclear. CDR3 length: 11 residues. The germline gives CDR1 SQVTM, CDR2 ANQGSEA. Written as DNA, the CDR3 is TGCTTGGGATTACTGAACACTGAAGCTTTCTTT. Translating gives CLGLLNTEAFF.

This sequence joins TRBV2 and TRBJ2-7; 9 nucleotides line up with TRBD2. CDR1 SNHLY and CDR2 FYNNEI come from the germline V gene. The CDR3 loop spans 14 amino acids. The junction had 3 bases not matched to a gene; V was cut back by 3 bases and J by 3 bases. In nucleotides, the CDR3 is TGTGCCAGCAGTGAGGGTAGCGGGGGCTACGAGCAGTACTTC. This translates into CASSEGSGGYEQYF.

The rearrangement joins TRBV5-5 to TRBJ2-1; D is tentatively TRBD1 or TRBD2 (5 bases each). CDR1 SGHKS and CDR2 YYEKEE come from the germline V gene (reference sequence). V was shortened by 2 bases and J by 0 bases, with 12 bases between the two germline ends. CDR3 size: 16 residues. CDR3 nucleotides: TGTGCCAGCAGCTTCGTTCCGGGACCCTCCTACAATGAGCAGTTCTTC. Translated, it gives CASSFVPGPSYNEQFF. The full variable domain, with the rest looked up from reference TRBV5-5 and TRBJ2-1, is DAGVTQSPTHLIKTRGQQVTLRCSPISGHKSVSWYQQVLGQGPQFIFQYYEKEERGRGNFPDRFSARQFPNYSSELNVNALLLGDSALYLCASSFVPGPSYNEQFFGPGTRLTVL.

This clonotype was observed at least ten times. This sequence joins TRBV28 and TRBJ1-6; TRBD1 is a possible D gene (5 bases). Germline assignment: CDR1 MDHEN and CDR2 SYDVKM. V shed 5 bases and J shed 7 bases, with 15 bases lying between them. There are 15 residues in the CDR3. CDR3 in amino acids: CASSLPGYKNSPLHF. The CDR3 DNA is TGTGCCAGCAGTCTCCCAGGGTACAAGAATTCACCCCTCCACTTT.

The V and J genes are TRBV2 and TRBJ2-2; D is perhaps TRBD1 (6 bases). The CDR3 is 14 amino acids. Germline V gives CDR1 SNHLY, CDR2 FYNNEI. Deletions cut 6 bases from V and 5 bases from J, with 13 bases between. The CDR3 sequence: CASSGTPGTGELFF. The DNA for the CDR3 is TGTGCCAGCAGCGGGACACCAGGGACCGGGGAGCTGTTTTTT. The whole variable domain, filled in from reference TRBV2 and TRBJ2-2, reads EPEVTQTPSHQVTQMGQEVILRCVPISNHLYFYWYRQILGQKVEFLVSFYNNEISEKSEIFDDQFSVERPDGSNFTLKIRSTKLEDSAMYFCASSGTPGTGELFFGEGSRLTVL.

Only a few counts were recorded for this clonotype. CDR3 sequence reads: CASSQYMITGELFF. The CDR3, as DNA: TGTGCCAGCAGCCAATATATGATCACCGGGGAGCTGTTTTTT. The rearrangement uses TRBV3-1 and TRBJ2-2; the D is unclear. Germline V gene sequence: CDR1 LGHDT, CDR2 YNNKEL (reference sequence). There are 14 residues in the CDR3. Trimming pared 2 bases from V and 4 bases from J, leaving 8 bases between.

This clonotype has a handful of counts. The rearrangement links TRBV12-3 or TRBV12-4 to TRBJ1-6; no firm D call. The CDR3 runs to 14 residues. Trimming took off 5 bases at V and 6 bases at J, with 11 bases between the two ends. This CDR3 is CASSMREGNSPLHF. For the CDR3, the DNA is TGTGCCAGCAGTATGAGAGAGGGTAATTCACCCCTCCACTTT.

This clonotype was counted many times. This chain joins TRBV10-3 and TRBJ2-7, with TRBD1 matching over 12 bases. Per the germline V gene, CDR1 is ENHRY and CDR2 is SYGVKD. Trimming took 7 bases from V and 7 from J; bases not matched to a gene: 8. The CDR3 length is 14 residues. The CDR3 region is CAITAGQGAGEQYF. CDR3 coding DNA: TGTGCCATCACCGCGGGACAGGGGGCTGGGGAGCAGTACTTC.

The chain employs TRBV20-1 and TRBJ2-3, with a possible D match to TRBD2 (6 bases). CDR1 is DFQATT and CDR2 is SNEGSKA in the germline V gene (reference sequence). CDR3 length: 15 residues. Trimming left V 3 bases short and J 0 bases short, with 13 bases between. The CDR3 nucleotides read TGCAGTGCTAGTGGCTTGCGGGACAGCACAGATACGCAGTATTTT. Protein: CSASGLRDSTDTQYF.

This clonotype was observed a few times. This chain joins TRBV24-1 and TRBJ2-2; tentative D call: TRBD2 (7 bases). This CDR3 spans 14 amino acids. The V and J ends lost 8 bases and 5 bases respectively, with 14 bases between them. Germline assignment: CDR1 KGHDR and CDR2 SFDVKD. The CDR3 sequence is CATMSGGLTGELFF. As DNA, the CDR3 is TGTGCCACCATGTCGGGGGGCCTAACCGGGGAGCTGTTTTTT.

In its sample, this clonotype was seen many times. The chain carries TRBV4-1 and TRBJ2-5; 8 bases are shared with TRBD2. Trimming at V came to 0 bases and at J to 0 bases, leaving 9 bases not matched to a gene. Germline loops: CDR1 MGHRA, CDR2 YSYEKL. This CDR3 region has 18 residues. CDR3 coding DNA: TGCGCCAGCAGCCAAGACGGAGGAGTGCGGGAGGACCAAGAGACCCAGTACTTC. It yields the protein CASSQDGGVREDQETQYF.